This T cell receptor beta chain was obtained from a study of cytomegalovirus exposure and HLA in healthy donors. With regard to this clone: The antigen remains unidentified.

In the PCR, 60 Vbeta and 13 Jbeta primers were used. The protocol was immunoSEQ multiplex PCR, while the TCRdb copy is restricted to in-frame clones and leaves out a portion. The sample contains roughly 140,000 clones, about four fifths of which appear only once. CDR1 and CDR2 from the germline V gene are SGHRS and YFSETQ. Trimming pared 4 bases from V and 7 bases from J, leaving 24 bases between. This CDR3 comprises 17 residues. General study results and limits: In a later analysis, DRB1 alleles had the most associated TCRs; HLA-C alleles the fewest. Links to common viral pathogens appeared, in a later analysis, for several of the most significant clusters.

This receptor was obtained from a man aged 45-60 years in good health and CMV-seropositive. Sequencing was done on a sample of PBMCs. The chain combines TRBV5-1 with TRBJ2-1, with D maybe TRBD2 (5 bases). As DNA, the CDR3 is TGCGCCAGCAGCCACGGAAATTCGGGATATCATACGAATGAGCAGTTCTTC. It yields the protein CASSHGNSGYHTNEQFF. Full variable domain (rest looked up from reference TRBV5-1 and TRBJ2-1): KAGVTQTPRYLIKTRGQQVTLSCSPISGHRSVSWYQQTPGQGLQFLFEYFSETQRNKGNFPGRFSGRQFSNSRSEMNVSTLELGDSALYLCASSHGNSGYHTNEQFFGPGTRLTVL.